The clone carrying this T cell receptor beta chain was seen a single time. The antigen is unknown. This sample is drawn from a study of CD8 T cells in ankylosing spondylitis. Germline-derived CDR1 and CDR2 are GTSNPN and SVGIG (reference sequence). Trimming removed 1 base at V and 5 bases at J, with 9 bases between. CDR3 length: 13 amino acids. Researchers built TCR beta libraries using quantitative 5'-RACE with molecular barcodes. From the 5' RACE reads, TCRdb called clonotypes with MiXCR, one entry per CDR3 protein. The repertoire has 250,000 to 400,000 distinct CDR3 sequences, 11% of them found once; the top ten carry 8% to 9.5%. Study-level results: Matched synovial fluid from ankylosing spondylitis patients was reported to be enriched for disease-linked clones.

The source is a female donor with ankylosing spondylitis or in good health (not recorded which). The chain is built from TRBV30 and TRBJ1-5; D perhaps matches TRBD1 (5 bases). Material for sequencing was blood, either unsorted or a sorted T cell fraction (not recorded which). The CDR3 DNA is TGTGCCTGGAGTGGGGGCATCGATCAGCCCCAGCATTTT. Translation gives CAWSGGIDQPQHF.